Below, 27 T cell receptor beta chains from the same sample are listed, as sequenced in a study of blood T cell repertoires in COVID-19. Generated by immunoSEQ multiplex PCR, the TCRdb table keeps only in-frame clones and is missing some. This table holds 450,000 to 500,000 clones, 80% to 90% found once. Sequenced material: peripheral blood. These receptors came from a human donor in a cohort sampled during active COVID-19.

The chain has TRBV11-2 and TRBJ2-6; D gene ambiguous. Looked up from germline, CDR1 is SGHAT and CDR2 is FQNNGV. V lost 5 bases to trimming and J lost 2 bases, with 19 bases between them. The CDR3 runs 18 residues. The CDR3 DNA is TGTGCCAGCAGCCTCGCCCAGATAAGCGCGGCTGGGGCCAACGTCCTGACTTTC. Translated: CASSLAQISAAGANVLTF. Supplemented by reference TRBV11-2 and TRBJ2-6, the full variable domain reads EAGVAQSPRYKIIEKRQSVAFWCNPISGHATLYWYQQILGQGPKLLIQFQNNGVVDDSQLPKDRFSAERLKGVDSTLKIQPAKLEDSAVYLCASSLAQISAAGANVLTFGAGSRLTVL.

This chain joins TRBV5-1 and TRBJ1-2; 10 bases are shared with TRBD1. Trimming cost V 6 bases and J 7 bases; bases outside gene matches: 9. The CDR3 length is 14 residues. Germline CDR1 and CDR2: SGHRS and YFSETQ. CDR3 nucleotides: TGCGCCAGCACCCGAGGACAGGGGGATACTGGCTACACCTTC. Its protein product is CASTRGQGDTGYTF.

The chain has TRBV2 and TRBJ2-1; perhaps TRBD2 as D (6 bases). CDR1 is SNHLY and CDR2 is FYNNEI in the germline V gene. Deletions cut 11 bases from V and 1 base from J, with 12 bases between. The CDR3 runs 13 residues. CDR3 bases: TGTGCCCTTGGGACTCCGTCCTACAATGAGCAGTTCTTC. This translates into CALGTPSYNEQFF.

V and J are TRBV19 and TRBJ2-5; no clear D. Germline-derived CDR1 and CDR2 are LNHDA and SQIVND (reference sequence). Trimming left V 2 bases short and J 1 base short, with 11 bases between. The CDR3 extends over 15 amino acids. CDR3 residues: CASSIRPTPQETQYF. CDR3 DNA: TGTGCCAGTAGTATACGACCGACACCCCAAGAGACCCAGTACTTC.

The chain couples TRBV19 to TRBJ1-5, with a tentative D call TRBD1 (5 bases). Trimming shortened V by 1 base and J by 4 bases, and 11 bases separated the two germline ends. CDR3 size: 15 residues. The V gene's germline CDR1 is LNHDA and CDR2 SQIVND (reference sequence). CDR3: CASSIGGGFNQPQHF. DNA for the CDR3: TGTGCCAGTAGTATAGGGGGGGGGTTTAATCAGCCCCAGCATTTT.

The V call is TRBV12-5, the J call TRBJ2-1; 7 positions match TRBD1. This CDR3 comprises 15 residues. Germline assignment: CDR1 LGHNT and CDR2 FRNRAP. Germline trimming cut 0 bases from V and 9 bases from J; bases unmatched to any gene: 8. Here the CDR3 DNA reads TGTGCTAGTGGTTTGGTCCCTTTTTCAGGGGGTGAGCAGTTCTTC. It codes for CASGLVPFSGGEQFF. Full variable domain (rest looked up from reference TRBV12-5 and TRBJ2-1): DARVTQTPRHKVTEMGQEVTMRCQPILGHNTVFWYRQTMMQGLELLAYFRNRAPLDDSGMPKDRFSAEMPDATLATLKIQPSEPRDSAVYFCASGLVPFSGGEQFFGPGTRLTVL.

The chain has TRBV7-6 and TRBJ2-7; the D is unclear. The V end lost 2 bases, the J end lost 2 bases, and 7 bases lay between the germline ends. There are 13 residues in the CDR3. Germline assignment: CDR1 SGHVS and CDR2 FNYEAQ. The CDR3 here is CASSLPETYEQYF. CDR3 DNA sequence: TGTGCCAGCAGCTTACCTGAGACCTACGAGCAGTACTTC.

This clone occurred a few times. V and J are TRBV29-1 and TRBJ1-1, with 7 bases identical to TRBD1. Germline values: CDR1 SQVTM, CDR2 ANQGSEA. Trimming took 7 bases from V and 5 from J; bases not matched to a gene: 13. This CDR3 has 14 amino acids. CDR3 in amino acids: CSAQPRQGNTEAFF. CDR3 nucleotides: TGCAGCGCCCAACCCAGACAGGGAAATACTGAAGCTTTCTTT.

The chain is built from TRBV23-1 and TRBJ2-7, with TRBD2 identical over 11 bases. TRBV23-1 is given ORF status, its function remaining uncertain. This CDR3 is built from 16 residues. The V gene end was trimmed by 4 bases and the J gene end by 0 bases; junction bases not matched to a gene: 5. The DNA for the CDR3 is TGCGCCAGCAGTCCCCGCACTAGCGGGAGCTCCTACGAGCAGTACTTC. This sequence encodes CASSPRTSGSSYEQYF.

This chain connects TRBV7-9 to TRBJ2-2, with TRBD2 matching 11 bases. Germline assignment: CDR1 SEHNR and CDR2 FQNEAQ (reference sequence). CDR3 length: 16 amino acids. Trimming took 5 bases from V and 5 from J; bases not matched to a gene: 7. As DNA, the CDR3 is TGTGCCAGCAGCCCCCTAGCGGGAGGAGGGACCGGGGAGCTGTTTTTT. Its translation is CASSPLAGGGTGELFF. Full variable domain (missing parts from reference TRBV7-9 and TRBJ2-2): DTGVSQNPRHKITKRGQNVTFRCDPISEHNRLYWYRQTLGQGPEFLTYFQNEAQLEKSRLLSDRFSAERPKGSFSTLEIQRTEQGDSAMYLCASSPLAGGGTGELFFGEGSRLTVL.

V usage is TRBV9 and J usage is TRBJ1-1; tentatively, D is TRBD1 (5 bases). The CDR3 is made up of 15 amino acids. V lost 2 bases and J lost 1, with 12 bases in between. Germline V CDR1 and CDR2: SGDLS, YYNGEE. As DNA, the CDR3 is TGTGCCAGCAGCGTGGCGGGGAGGGGGAACACTGAAGCTTTCTTT. It specifies CASSVAGRGNTEAFF.

The rearrangement uses TRBV30 and TRBJ2-1; TRBD2 matches 8 bases. J was trimmed by 6 bases and V by 4 bases; bases with no gene match: 8. The CDR3 loop spans 14 amino acids. CDR1 is GTSNPN, CDR2 SVGIG, per germline (reference sequence). The CDR3 nucleotides read TGTGCCTGGATCCCCGTAACTAGCGGCAATGAGCAGTTCTTC. Translation: CAWIPVTSGNEQFF.

This clone was counted once. V and J are TRBV9 and TRBJ2-3; D possibly corresponds to TRBD2 (5 bases). The CDR3 contains 16 residues. Trimming removed 4 bases at V and 2 bases at J, with 17 bases between. Germline CDR1 is SGDLS and CDR2 is YYNGEE. CDR3 in amino acids: CASSQTGETYTDTQYF. The CDR3 region has the DNA TGTGCCAGCAGCCAGACCGGGGAGACATACACAGATACGCAGTATTTT.

The chain links TRBV11-3 to TRBJ1-1, with 7 positions matching TRBD1. V lost 3 bases, J lost 2 bases, and 3 bases stayed unmatched. The germline V gene has CDR1 SGHNT and CDR2 YENEEA. The CDR3 length is 14 residues. The CDR3 DNA follows: TGTGCCAGCAGCTTGTCAGGGGGAAACACTGAAGCTTTCTTT. Its protein product is CASSLSGGNTEAFF.

The V and J genes are TRBV7-3 and TRBJ2-3; 7 bases are a match to TRBD2. The V gene end was trimmed by 8 bases and the J gene end by 0 bases; junction bases not matched to a gene: 5. The germline V gene has CDR1 SGHTA and CDR2 FQGTGA. This CDR3 contains 14 residues. The CDR3 protein is CASGRDSSTDTQYF. The DNA of the CDR3 is TGTGCCAGCGGGAGGGACTCTAGCACAGATACGCAGTATTTT.

This clone occurred a few times. The genes are TRBV7-9 and TRBJ2-7, with 8 bases identical to TRBD2. The trim removed 5 bases at V and 0 bases at J, leaving 9 bases unmatched. The germline V gene has CDR1 SEHNR and CDR2 FQNEAQ (reference sequence). This CDR3 region has 16 residues. The CDR3: CASSRTSGQSSYEQYF. CDR3 sequence (DNA): TGTGCCAGCAGCCGTACTAGCGGACAGAGCTCCTACGAGCAGTACTTC.

The chain recombines TRBV3-1 (or the pseudogene TRBV3-2) with TRBJ2-1; 10 bases match TRBD2. Germline V gives CDR1 LGHDT, CDR2 YNNKEL (reference sequence). The CDR3 covers 16 residues. After removal of 4 bases from V and 13 bases from J, the junction contained 16 bases not matched to a gene. CDR3 in amino acids: CASSPYGLAAQPEQFF. The DNA of the CDR3 is TGTGCCAGCAGCCCGTACGGACTAGCGGCCCAACCGGAACAGTTCTTC.

V gene TRBV18 combines with J gene TRBJ1-3; D not resolved. The V end lost 0 bases, the J end lost 4 bases, and 10 bases lay between the germline ends. Germline loops: CDR1 KGHSH, CDR2 LQKENI. This CDR3 comprises 15 residues. The chain's CDR3 is CASSPPSPSGNTIYF. The CDR3 nucleotides read TGTGCCAGCTCACCACCGAGTCCATCCGGAAACACCATATATTTT.

The rearrangement joins TRBV5-1 to TRBJ1-2, with 7 bases fitting TRBD1. Germline V gives CDR1 SGHRS, CDR2 YFSETQ. There are 14 residues in the CDR3. The V and J ends lost 0 bases and 6 bases, in that order; junction bases with no gene match: 5. CDR3 protein: CASSLGTGGDGYTF. The CDR3 DNA follows: TGCGCCAGCAGCTTGGGGACAGGAGGGGATGGCTACACCTTC.

The V and J genes are TRBV27 and TRBJ2-2; D may be TRBD2 (6 bases). This CDR3 is 15 amino acids long. Germline V CDR1 and CDR2: MNHEY, SMNVEV (reference sequence). Trimming stripped 6 bases from V and 4 bases from J, with 15 bases between. The CDR3 is CASSPGGKGTGELFF. CDR3 nucleotides: TGTGCCAGCAGCCCTGGCGGGAAAGGCACCGGGGAGCTGTTTTTT.

The chain carries TRBV9 and TRBJ2-3, with D possibly being TRBD1 (6 bases). This CDR3 comprises 15 residues. CDR1 is SGDLS and CDR2 is YYNGEE in the germline V gene. The V end lost 4 bases, the J end lost 0 bases, and 12 bases lay between the germline ends. Here the CDR3 reads CASSRGQPSTDTQYF. CDR3 coding DNA: TGTGCCAGCAGCCGAGGACAGCCTAGCACAGATACGCAGTATTTT. Looking up the rest from reference TRBV9 and TRBJ2-3 gives the full variable domain: DSGVTQTPKHLITATGQRVTLRCSPRSGDLSVYWYQQSLDQGLQFLIQYYNGEERAKGNILERFSAQQFPDLHSELNLSSLELGDSALYFCASSRGQPSTDTQYFGPGTRLTVL.

The table lists this clone with a few counts. The chain uses TRBV30 and TRBJ2-7; 8 positions agree with TRBD1. V was pared by 8 bases and J by 6 bases, with 9 bases of the junction left unmatched. There are 12 residues in the CDR3. Germline V gives CDR1 GTSNPN, CDR2 SVGIG (reference sequence). CDR3 protein: CARDRGGGEQYF. In nucleotides, the CDR3 is TGTGCCCGCGACAGGGGAGGCGGCGAGCAGTACTTC. Together with reference TRBV30 and TRBJ2-7, the CDR3 gives the full variable domain: SQTIHQWPATLVQPVGSPLSLECTVEGTSNPNLYWYRQAAGRGLQLLFYSVGIGQISSEVPQNLSASRPQDRQFILSSKKLLLSDSGFYLCARDRGGGEQYFGPGTRLTVT.

The chain employs TRBV7-9 and TRBJ1-2, with a weak D call TRBD1 (6 bases). Germline CDR1 SEHNR, CDR2 FQNEAQ (reference sequence). The CDR3 is 14 residues long. Trimming pared 1 base from V and 7 bases from J, leaving 13 bases between. The DNA for the CDR3 is TGTGCCAGCAGCTTAGAAAATACAGGGTCTGGCTACACCTTC. Protein: CASSLENTGSGYTF.

This clone was found once. V usage is TRBV5-1 and J usage is TRBJ2-4; D remains ambiguous. CDR1 is SGHRS and CDR2 is YFSETQ in the germline V gene. Trimming pared 2 bases from V and 0 bases from J, leaving 9 bases between. CDR3 length equals 15 residues. CDR3 loop: CASSFWPEAKNIQYF. The CDR3 bases are TGCGCCAGCAGCTTTTGGCCAGAAGCCAAAAACATTCAGTACTTC.

The V call is TRBV5-1, the J call TRBJ2-1, with TRBD2 as a possible D gene (6 bases). V was shortened by 5 bases and J by 8 bases, with 11 bases between the two germline ends. From germline, CDR1 is SGHRS and CDR2 YFSETQ. The CDR3 has 12 residues. The CDR3 DNA reads as TGCGCCAGCAGGTGGGGGGTCGATGAGCAGTTCTTC. It is translated as CASRWGVDEQFF.

The chain carries TRBV28 and TRBJ2-2; tentatively, D is TRBD1 (6 bases). CDR1 is MDHEN, CDR2 SYDVKM, per germline. Trimming took off 7 bases at V and 8 bases at J, with 23 bases between the two ends. This CDR3 has 16 amino acids. As DNA, the CDR3 is TGTGCCAGCACCAGCCCCCCACAGGGTGTGGGGGGGGAGCTGTTTTTT. Encoded protein: CASTSPPQGVGGELFF.

The rearrangement joins TRBV27 to TRBJ2-7; 8 nucleotides match TRBD1. Unmatched junction bases numbered 4, after V lost 6 bases and J lost 3 bases. Germline values: CDR1 MNHEY, CDR2 SMNVEV (reference sequence). The length of the CDR3 is 13 residues. The CDR3 DNA reads as TGTGCCAGCAGACGGACAGGGTACTACGAGCAGTACTTC. It codes for CASRRTGYYEQYF.